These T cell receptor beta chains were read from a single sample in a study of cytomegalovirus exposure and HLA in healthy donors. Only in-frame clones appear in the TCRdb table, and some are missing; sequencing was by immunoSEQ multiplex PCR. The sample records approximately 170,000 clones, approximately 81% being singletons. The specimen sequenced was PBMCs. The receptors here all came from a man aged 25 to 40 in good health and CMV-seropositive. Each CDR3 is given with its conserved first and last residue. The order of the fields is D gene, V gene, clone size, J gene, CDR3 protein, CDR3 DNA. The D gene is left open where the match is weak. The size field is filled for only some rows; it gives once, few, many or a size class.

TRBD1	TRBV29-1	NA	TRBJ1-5	CSVSSDRGVNQPQHF	TGCAGCGTTTCGTCCGACAGGGGGGTCAATCAGCCCCAGCATTTT
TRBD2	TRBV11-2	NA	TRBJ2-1	CASSVLAGQLYNEQFF	TGTGCCAGCAGCGTACTAGCGGGCCAACTTTACAATGAGCAGTTCTTC
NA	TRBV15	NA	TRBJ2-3	CATSRDITHPDTQYF	TGTGCCACCAGCAGAGATATAACACACCCAGATACGCAGTATTTT
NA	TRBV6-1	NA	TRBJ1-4	CASSGLQGRNEKLFF	TGTGCCAGCAGTGGGCTTCAGGGTAGGAATGAAAAACTGTTTTTT
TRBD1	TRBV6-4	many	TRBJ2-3	CASSEGQGHTDTQYF	TGTGCCAGCAGTGAGGGACAGGGCCACACAGATACGCAGTATTTT
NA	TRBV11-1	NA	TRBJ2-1	CASSVGLNSYNEQFF	TGTGCCAGCAGCGTGGGACTGAACTCCTACAATGAGCAGTTCTTC
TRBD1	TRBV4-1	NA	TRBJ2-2	CASSQDRGGWTGELFF	TGCGCCAGCAGCCAAGATCGAGGGGGCTGGACCGGGGAGCTGTTTTTT
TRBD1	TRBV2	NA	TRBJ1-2	CASSEGQGGYYGYTF	TGTGCCAGCAGTGAGGGACAGGGGGGCTACTATGGCTACACCTTC
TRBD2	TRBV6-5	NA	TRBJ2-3	CASTSGGRTDTQYF	TGTGCCAGCACCTCGGGGGGGCGGACAGATACGCAGTATTTT
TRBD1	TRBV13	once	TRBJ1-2	CASSLGQGTGGATFYGYTF	TGTGCCAGCAGCTTAGGCCAAGGGACAGGGGGCGCAACTTTCTATGGCTACACCTTC
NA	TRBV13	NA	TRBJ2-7	CASSLRHPGYEQYF	TGTGCCAGCAGCTTGCGGCACCCCGGCTACGAGCAGTACTTC
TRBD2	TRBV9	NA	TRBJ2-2	CASSVVAGGPSDTGELFF	TGTGCCAGCAGCGTAGTGGCGGGAGGGCCCTCAGACACCGGGGAGCTGTTTTTT
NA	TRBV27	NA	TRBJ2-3	CASSLLGGEKQYF	TGTGCCAGCAGTTTGTTAGGGGGGGAAAAGCAGTATTTT
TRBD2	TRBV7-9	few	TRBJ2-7	CASSLGTSGPYEQYF	TGTGCCAGCAGCTTAGGGACTAGCGGACCCTACGAGCAGTACTTC
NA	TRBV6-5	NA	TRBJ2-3	CASSYSRAPGWDTQYF	TGTGCCAGCAGTTACTCGAGGGCCCCCGGCTGGGATACGCAGTATTTT
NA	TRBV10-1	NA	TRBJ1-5	CASSEVGSDQPQHF	TGCGCCAGCAGTGAGGTCGGTTCGGATCAGCCCCAGCATTTT
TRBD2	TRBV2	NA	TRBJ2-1	CASSPPGLAGIIEEQFF	TGTGCCAGCAGCCCACCAGGACTAGCGGGAATAATTGAGGAGCAGTTCTTC
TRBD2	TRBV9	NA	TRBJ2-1	CASSVEGTSDEQFF	TGTGCCAGCAGCGTAGAAGGGACTAGCGATGAGCAGTTCTTC
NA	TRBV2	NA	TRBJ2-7	CASSDLKRAAEYEQYF	TGTGCCAGCAGCGATCTTAAGCGGGCAGCGGAATACGAGCAGTACTTC
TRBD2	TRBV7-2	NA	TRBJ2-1	CASSSAPSGGPRQFF	TGTGCCAGCAGCTCCGCCCCGAGCGGGGGGCCCCGGCAGTTCTTC
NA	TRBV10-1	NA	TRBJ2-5	CASSRGPFETQYF	TGCGCCAGCAGCCGAGGGCCCTTTGAGACCCAGTACTTC
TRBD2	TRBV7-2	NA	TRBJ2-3	CASSLAVLWARGGPDTQYF	TGTGCCAGCAGCTTAGCCGTTCTTTGGGCGCGGGGGGGCCCAGATACGCAGTATTTT
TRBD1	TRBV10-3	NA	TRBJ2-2	CAISASTGPTGELFF	TGTGCCATCAGCGCTTCGACAGGGCCCACCGGGGAGCTGTTTTTT
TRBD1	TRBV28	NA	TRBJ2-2	CASSHGTGEGTGELFF	TGTGCCAGCAGCCACGGGACAGGGGAGGGCACCGGGGAGCTGTTTTTT
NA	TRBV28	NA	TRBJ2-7	CASNGGGREQYF	TGTGCCAGCAACGGAGGGGGCCGCGAGCAGTACTTC
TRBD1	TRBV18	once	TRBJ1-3	CASSPRQGLSGNTIYF	TGTGCCAGCTCACCACGACAGGGACTCTCTGGAAACACCATATATTTT
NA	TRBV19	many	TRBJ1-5	CASSGTLNQPQHF	TGTGCCAGTTCCGGGACACTGAATCAGCCCCAGCATTTT
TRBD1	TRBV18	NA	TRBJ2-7	CASSGDRPSYEQYF	TGTGCCAGCTCAGGGGACAGGCCCTCCTACGAGCAGTACTTC
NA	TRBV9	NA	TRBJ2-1	CASSVATAAALSYNEQFF	TGTGCCAGCAGCGTAGCTACGGCGGCAGCTCTCTCCTACAATGAGCAGTTCTTC
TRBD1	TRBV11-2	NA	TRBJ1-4	CASSLAGGYEKLFF	TGTGCCAGCAGCTTAGCAGGGGGATACGAAAAACTGTTTTTT
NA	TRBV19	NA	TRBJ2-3	CASSIGEWTDTQYF	TGTGCCAGTAGTATCGGGGAGTGGACAGATACGCAGTATTTT
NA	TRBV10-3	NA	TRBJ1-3	CAISDRHTGNTIYF	TGTGCCATCAGCGACAGACACACTGGAAACACCATATATTTT
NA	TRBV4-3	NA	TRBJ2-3	CASSQDPPPSTDTQYF	TGCGCCAGCAGCCAAGACCCCCCTCCTAGCACAGATACGCAGTATTTT
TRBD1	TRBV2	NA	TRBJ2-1	CASRDSTYNEQFF	TGTGCCAGCCGGGACAGCACCTACAATGAGCAGTTCTTC
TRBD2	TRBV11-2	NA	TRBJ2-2	CASSATASGVTGELFF	TGTGCCAGCAGCGCCACCGCTAGCGGGGTAACCGGGGAGCTGTTTTTT
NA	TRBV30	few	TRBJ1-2	CAWSTQSVYGYTF	TGTGCCTGGAGTACACAGTCAGTCTATGGCTACACCTTC
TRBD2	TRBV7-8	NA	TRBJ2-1	CASRAARSGAYNEQFF	TGTGCCAGCAGAGCCGCTAGGAGCGGGGCTTACAATGAGCAGTTCTTC
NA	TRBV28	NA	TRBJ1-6	CASSLRHDSPLHF	TGTGCCAGCAGTTTACGACATGATTCACCCCTCCACTTT
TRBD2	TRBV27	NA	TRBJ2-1	CASSGGRGLAGSYNEQFF	TGTGCCAGCAGTGGGGGACGGGGACTAGCGGGGTCCTACAATGAGCAGTTCTTC
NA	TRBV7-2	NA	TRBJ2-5	CASSLRSGDETQYF	TGTGCCAGCAGCTTAAGGTCAGGGGATGAGACCCAGTACTTC
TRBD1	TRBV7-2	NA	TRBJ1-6	CASSIHTMGQGGSPLHF	TGTGCCAGCAGCATCCACACGATGGGACAGGGTGGATCACCCCTCCACTTT
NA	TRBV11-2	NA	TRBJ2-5	CASSLSYQETQYF	TGTGCCAGCAGCCTTTCCTACCAAGAGACCCAGTACTTC
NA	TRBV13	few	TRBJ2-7	CASSSRWGRYEQYF	TGTGCCAGCAGCTCCAGGTGGGGGAGGTACGAGCAGTACTTC
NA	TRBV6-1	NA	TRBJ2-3	CASSGLSVSTDTQYF	TGTGCCAGCAGTGGTCTTAGCGTTAGCACAGATACGCAGTATTTT
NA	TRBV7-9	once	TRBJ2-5	CASSLGSRPPREETQYF	TGTGCCAGCAGCTTAGGATCTAGGCCGCCCCGGGAGGAGACCCAGTACTTC
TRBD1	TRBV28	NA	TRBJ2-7	CASSLMDRPYEQYF	TGTGCCAGCAGTCTTATGGACAGGCCCTACGAGCAGTACTTC
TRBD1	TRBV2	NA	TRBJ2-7	CASSTPGQGYEQYF	TGTGCCAGCAGTACACCGGGACAGGGGTACGAGCAGTACTTC
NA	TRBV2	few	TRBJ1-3	CASSGQPGNTIYF	TGTGCCAGCAGTGGACAGCCCGGAAACACCATATATTTT
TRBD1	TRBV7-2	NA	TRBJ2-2	CASSSRAPGTGGTGELFF	TGTGCCAGCAGCTCGAGAGCCCCCGGGACAGGGGGAACCGGGGAGCTGTTTTTT
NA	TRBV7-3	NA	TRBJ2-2	CASSFQGELFF	TGTGCCAGCAGCTTCCAAGGGGAGCTGTTTTTT
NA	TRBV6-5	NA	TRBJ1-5	CASSYSNSEEDQPQHF	TGTGCCAGCAGTTACTCGAACTCGGAGGAGGATCAGCCCCAGCATTTT
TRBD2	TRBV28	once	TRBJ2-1	CASSLGLAAHNEQFF	TGTGCCAGCAGTTTAGGGCTAGCGGCACACAATGAGCAGTTCTTC
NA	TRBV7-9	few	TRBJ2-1	CASSPRNEQFF	TGTGCCAGCAGCCCCCGCAATGAGCAGTTCTTC
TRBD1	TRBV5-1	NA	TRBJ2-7	CASSSSTGTDSYEQYF	TGCGCCAGCAGCTCTTCAACAGGGACAGACTCCTACGAGCAGTACTTC
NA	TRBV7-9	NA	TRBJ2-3	CASSLDLTGADTQYF	TGTGCCAGCAGCTTAGATCTAACGGGGGCAGATACGCAGTATTTT